This TCR beta chain was profiled in a study of glioma-infiltrating T cells. Whole-study results and caveats: Only very few CDR3 sequences appeared in both tissue and blood.

This CDR3 has 17 residues. Germline CDR1 reads MDHEN; CDR2 reads SYDVKM. The ends lost 5 bases at V and 4 bases at J; junction bases unmatched: 11. Using RNA template, CDR3s of TCR alpha and beta were amplified with iRepertoire arm-PCR. One-step reverse transcription and amplification started from approximately 100-400 ng of tissue mRNA or PBMC total RNA. MiXCR, applied by TCRdb to the multiplex PCR reads, yields one record per CDR3 protein. In the table there are 150,000 to 200,000 distinct CDR3 sequences, more than 30% of which are singletons. Comment on this clonotype: Its specificity is unknown.

Sequenced sample: glioma tissue, nonneoplastic brain tissue, or PBMCs (not recorded which). The rearrangement joins TRBV28 to TRBJ1-2, with 12 bases lining up with TRBD1. The sequence was obtained from a human donor with low-grade glioma or glioblastoma, undergoing nonglioma brain surgery, or in good health (not recorded which). CDR3 protein: CASSDPGQGAHGYGYTF. DNA of the CDR3: TGTGCCAGCAGTGATCCGGGACAGGGGGCGCACGGCTATGGCTACACCTTC.